Here is one T cell receptor beta chain with its context. Its specificity is not known. The V and J ends lost 4 bases and 4 bases respectively, with 17 bases between them. The CDR3 extends over 16 amino acids. CDR1 and CDR2 from the germline V gene are SEHNR and FQNEAQ (reference sequence). This sample was taken from a study of response to subunit inactivated influenza vaccine. Study-wide findings and caveats: T cells newly recruited by each seasonal influenza vaccination are few, the authors suggested.

Each CDR3 protein is one row after TCRdb ran MiXCR on the RT-PCR reads. The sample includes around 480,000 distinct CDR3 sequences, around 9.9% of them seen just once. The rearrangement links TRBV7-9 to TRBJ2-4, with a weak D call TRBD1 (6 bases). Sequencing was performed on PBMCs from blood, taken 40 to 50 days after vaccination. This clonotype was sampled from a man aged 50 or older who received an inactivated influenza vaccine. The CDR3 DNA sequence: TGTGCCAGCAGCTACCGGGACACCCATTGGAAAAACATTCAGTACTTC. Translating gives CASSYRDTHWKNIQYF. Complete variable domain (other parts from reference TRBV7-9 and TRBJ2-4): DTGVSQNPRHKITKRGQNVTFRCDPISEHNRLYWYRQTLGQGPEFLTYFQNEAQLEKSRLLSDRFSAERPKGSFSTLEIQRTEQGDSAMYLCASSYRDTHWKNIQYFGAGTRLSVL.